A selection of T cell receptor beta chains follows, all from one sample in a study of CD8 T cells in Susac syndrome. TCRdb reanalysed the immunoSEQ multiplex PCR reads using MiXCR and keeps one entry per CDR3 protein. There are about 120,000 distinct CDR3 sequences in the sample; roughly 95% occur only once, and roughly 0.13% lies in the top ten. Material for sequencing was CD4+ T cells from PBMCs. The receptors come from a human donor with Susac syndrome. CDR3s include the opening cysteine and the closing phenylalanine or tryptophan. D genes are given only for firm matches. Clone size appears in some rows only: once, few, many, or a class for an expanded clone.

v_call,j_call,d_call,clone_size,cdr3_aa,cdr3_nt
TRBV5-1,TRBJ2-3,-,once,CASSSGEFAQYF,TGCGCCAGCAGCTCGGGGGAGTTTGCGCAGTATTTT
TRBV11-1,TRBJ2-1,-,-,CASSLGRKTLEQFF,TGTGCCAGCAGCTTAGGGCGAAAGACCCTCGAGCAGTTCTTC
TRBV12-3/TRBV12-4,TRBJ1-4,-,-,CASSFRQGREKLFF,TGTGCCAGCAGTTTTCGGCAGGGAAGGGAAAAACTGTTTTTT
TRBV3-1,TRBJ2-7,-,-,CASSQDHGGPYF,TGTGCCAGCAGCCAAGATCACGGGGGCCCCTACTTC
TRBV6-8,TRBJ2-1,TRBD1,-,CAVRGTGSNEQFF,TGTGCCGTTCGAGGGACAGGGTCCAATGAGCAGTTCTTC
TRBV30,TRBJ1-1,-,-,CAWMGPSVPEAFF,TGTGCCTGGATGGGGCCCTCGGTCCCTGAAGCTTTCTTT
TRBV2,TRBJ1-5,-,-,CASSGTANQPQHF,TGTGCCAGCAGTGGGACAGCTAATCAGCCCCAGCATTTT
TRBV9,TRBJ2-1,-,once,CASSVPGSYNEQFF,TGTGCCAGCAGCGTCCCGGGCTCCTACAATGAGCAGTTCTTC
TRBV29-1,TRBJ2-3,-,-,CSVGGADTDTQYF,TGCAGCGTAGGGGGAGCTGACACAGATACGCAGTATTTT
TRBV21-1,TRBJ1-1,-,-,CASSKGKVGTEAFF,TGTGCCAGCAGCAAAGGGAAGGTGGGCACTGAAGCTTTCTTT
TRBV29-1,TRBJ2-5,TRBD1,-,CSVGRDRGETQYF,TGCAGCGTTGGAAGAGACAGGGGGGAGACCCAGTACTTC
TRBV6-5,TRBJ1-5,-,-,CASSRLDGRNQPQHF,TGTGCCAGCAGCCGTCTGGACGGAAGGAATCAGCCCCAGCATTTT
TRBV30,TRBJ2-3,-,once,CAWSWGSTDTQYF,TGTGCCTGGAGTTGGGGAAGCACAGATACGCAGTATTTT
TRBV29-1,TRBJ1-1,TRBD1,-,CSVDQTGATEAFF,TGCAGCGTTGATCAGACAGGGGCCACTGAAGCTTTCTTT
TRBV5-1,TRBJ2-1,TRBD2,-,CASSGGLAGGAHNEQFF,TGCGCCAGCAGCGGCGGCTTAGCGGGAGGTGCCCACAATGAGCAGTTCTTC